These 23 T cell receptor beta chains were all obtained from the same sample, sequenced in a study of T cell responses to AZD1222 COVID-19 vaccine. This table comes from immunoSEQ multiplex PCR, and its TCRdb copy is limited to in-frame clones, with some not included. The sample has more than 140,000 clones; around 88% are singletons. This specimen was peripheral blood, taken on day 0 of AZD1222 vaccination. Receptor source: an adult in good health.

This clone has more than one count but fewer than ten. V usage is TRBV30 and J usage is TRBJ1-4, with D uncertain. The CDR3 runs to 14 residues. V gave up 3 bases and J gave up 7 bases, with 15 bases separating them. Germline V gene sequence: CDR1 GTSNPN, CDR2 SVGIG (reference sequence). The DNA for the CDR3 is TGTGCCTGGAGGGGTGACCGAGCTTTTGAAAAACTGTTTTTT. Encoded protein: CAWRGDRAFEKLFF.

The chain carries TRBV2 and TRBJ1-1; D is unclear. The length of the CDR3 is 12 residues. The germline CDR1 and CDR2 sequences are SNHLY and FYNNEI. V lost 7 bases and J 5 bases, leaving 11 bases between the germline ends. The CDR3 sequence: CASKDGGTEAFF. The CDR3 region has the DNA TGTGCCAGCAAAGACGGTGGGACTGAAGCTTTCTTT.

The J gene is TRBJ2-1, the V gene TRBV11-3; 9 bases align to TRBD2. This CDR3 comprises 16 residues. From germline, CDR1 is SGHNT and CDR2 YENEEA. The V segment lost 5 bases and the J segment 2 bases; nucleotides outside the gene matches: 7. The CDR3 reads CASSPMTSGPYNEQFF. CDR3 DNA sequence: TGTGCCAGCAGCCCTATGACTAGCGGACCCTACAATGAGCAGTTCTTC.

As DNA, the CDR3 is TGTGCCAGTAGCGAGCGATATGAGCAGTTCTTC. As protein: CASSERYEQFF. The chain employs TRBV19 and TRBJ2-1; D remains unclear. Germline loops: CDR1 LNHDA, CDR2 SQIVND (reference sequence). The V end lost 6 bases, the J end lost 8 bases, and 8 bases lay between the germline ends. This CDR3 has 11 residues. Full variable domain (outside the CDR3, taken from reference TRBV19 and TRBJ2-1): DGGITQSPKYLFRKEGQNVTLSCEQNLNHDAMYWYRQDPGQGLRLIYYSQIVNDFQKGDIAEGYSVSREKKESFPLTVTSAQKNPTAFYLCASSERYEQFFGPGTRLTVL.

The chain has TRBV27 and TRBJ1-3; the D is unclear. V shed 6 bases and J shed 0 bases, with 9 bases lying between them. The CDR3 is 14 amino acids. Germline CDR1 MNHEY, CDR2 SMNVEV (reference sequence). This CDR3 reads CASSLHGSGNTIYF. DNA of the CDR3: TGTGCCAGCAGCCTACATGGCTCTGGAAACACCATATATTTT.

The chain uses TRBV7-9 and TRBJ1-1; D is ambiguous. CDR1 SEHNR and CDR2 FQNEAQ come from the germline V gene (reference sequence). CDR3 length: 14 residues. V was trimmed by 5 bases and J by 1 base, leaving 11 bases between them. The CDR3 sequence: CASSPPLRNTEAFF. The CDR3 bases are TGTGCCAGCAGCCCCCCTTTACGGAACACTGAAGCTTTCTTT.

The CDR3 nucleotides read TGTGCCAGCAGTTATGTCCAGAGCACAGATACGCAGTATTTT. Translation: CASSYVQSTDTQYF. The chain combines TRBV6-2 or TRBV6-3 with TRBJ2-3; D is unresolved. V was shortened by 3 bases and J by 0 bases, with 7 bases between the two germline ends. The CDR3 loop spans 14 amino acids. Germline-derived CDR1 and CDR2 are MNHEY and SVGEGT.

This chain joins TRBV2 and TRBJ1-3; tentative D call: TRBD1 (6 bases). V was shortened by 3 bases and J by 0 bases, with 9 bases between the two germline ends. Germline CDR1 is SNHLY and CDR2 is FYNNEI. The CDR3 sequence is 15 residues long. CDR3 amino acids: CASSDGTYSGNTIYF. DNA of the CDR3: TGTGCCAGCAGTGACGGGACATACTCTGGAAACACCATATATTTT.

This chain links TRBV19 with TRBJ2-6; 10 nucleotides align to TRBD1. V shed 7 bases and J 0 bases; nucleotides not matched to a gene: 12. The CDR3 runs to 19 residues. Looked up from germline, CDR1 is LNHDA and CDR2 is SQIVND (reference sequence). The CDR3 DNA reads as TGTGCCAGTACCCCCGGGACAGGGGCGGCCGGCTCTGGGGCCAACGTCCTGACTTTC. Its protein is CASTPGTGAAGSGANVLTF. Full variable domain (rest looked up from reference TRBV19 and TRBJ2-6): DGGITQSPKYLFRKEGQNVTLSCEQNLNHDAMYWYRQDPGQGLRLIYYSQIVNDFQKGDIAEGYSVSREKKESFPLTVTSAQKNPTAFYLCASTPGTGAAGSGANVLTFGAGSRLTVL.

This clone has a count of ten or more. This rearrangement joins TRBV5-1 to TRBJ2-7; 7 bases match TRBD1. This CDR3 region has 15 residues. Trimming at V came to 4 bases and at J to 3 bases, leaving 10 bases not matched to a gene. Germline-derived CDR1 and CDR2 are SGHRS and YFSETQ. CDR3 DNA sequence: TGCGCCAGCAGCGCCGCACAGGGGCTTCACTACGAGCAGTACTTC. It codes for CASSAAQGLHYEQYF.

The chain uses TRBV10-3 and TRBJ2-1, with unresolved D. The CDR3 is made up of 11 amino acids. Germline lookup yields CDR1 ENHRY and CDR2 SYGVKD. Trimming stripped 7 bases from V and 5 bases from J, with 6 bases between. The CDR3 DNA follows: TGTGCCATCAAAAAAAACAATGAGCAGTTCTTC. It encodes CAIKKNNEQFF.

This sequence joins TRBV12-3 or TRBV12-4 and TRBJ1-6; D not resolved. Trimming removed 6 bases from V and 10 bases from J, with 10 bases in between. The CDR3 is 12 amino acids. CDR3 in DNA: TGTGCCAGCAGCCGCCCAGGATCACCCCTCCACTTT. Its protein is CASSRPGSPLHF.

The CDR3 region has the DNA TGCAGTGCTAGAGAAATCGGGGAGCAGTACTTC. Its protein is CSAREIGEQYF. The chain carries TRBV20-1 and TRBJ2-7; no firm D call. CDR1 and CDR2 from the germline V gene are DFQATT and SNEGSKA (reference sequence). This CDR3 is 11 amino acids long. V lost 0 bases and J 7 bases, leaving 7 bases between the germline ends.

This clone occurred once. The V call is TRBV29-1, the J call TRBJ2-1; D remains ambiguous. The V gene's germline CDR1 is SQVTM and CDR2 ANQGSEA. The V end lost 4 bases, the J end lost 7 bases, and 5 bases lay between the germline ends. The CDR3 is made up of 10 amino acids. The CDR3: CSVGGNEQFF. CDR3 sequence (DNA): TGCAGCGTTGGGGGTAATGAGCAGTTCTTC.

This rearrangement joins TRBV9 to TRBJ1-4; 7 bases are shared with TRBD1. Germline trimming cut 4 bases from V and 7 bases from J; bases unmatched to any gene: 10. The CDR3 runs to 15 residues. CDR1 is SGDLS, CDR2 YYNGEE, per germline. CDR3 DNA: TGTGCCAGCAGCCCCTCGACAGGGAATGGTGAAAAACTGTTTTTT. Encoded protein: CASSPSTGNGEKLFF. Filled out from reference TRBV9 and TRBJ1-4, the complete variable domain reads DSGVTQTPKHLITATGQRVTLRCSPRSGDLSVYWYQQSLDQGLQFLIQYYNGEERAKGNILERFSAQQFPDLHSELNLSSLELGDSALYFCASSPSTGNGEKLFFGSGTQLSVL.

This rearrangement joins TRBV30 to TRBJ2-2; 13 bases align to TRBD2. Germline V gives CDR1 GTSNPN, CDR2 SVGIG (reference sequence). CDR3 length equals 16 residues. V dropped 0 bases and J dropped 7; count of bases not matched to a gene: 5. The CDR3 DNA is TGTGCCTGGAGTGTCCGGACTAGCGGGAGCTACGGGGAGCTGTTTTTT. It yields the protein CAWSVRTSGSYGELFF.

The rearrangement joins TRBV5-1 to TRBJ2-7, with D perhaps matching TRBD1 or TRBD2 (5 bases each). This CDR3 comprises 16 residues. CDR1 SGHRS and CDR2 YFSETQ come from the germline V gene. The V gene lost 3 bases and the J gene lost 3 bases, with 19 bases spanning the gap. CDR3 coding DNA: TGCGCCAGCAGCTGGTGGATCGGGACGCCTGGCTACGAGCAGTACTTC. As protein: CASSWWIGTPGYEQYF.

The chain joins TRBV27 to TRBJ1-2; TRBD1 is a possible D gene (6 bases). CDR3 length: 14 amino acids. Germline V CDR1 and CDR2: MNHEY, SMNVEV (reference sequence). V was clipped by 0 bases and J by 4 bases, with 9 bases between them. CDR3 loop: CASSLSQGRYGYTF. The CDR3 DNA reads as TGTGCCAGCAGTTTATCGCAGGGGCGCTATGGCTACACCTTC.

As DNA, the CDR3 is TGCAGCGTTGTCACCGACAGAGCCTACGAGCAGTACTTC. This translates into CSVVTDRAYEQYF. The chain couples TRBV29-1 to TRBJ2-7; TRBD1 might be the D (5 bases). In germline, CDR1 is SQVTM, CDR2 ANQGSEA. The CDR3 has 13 residues. Trimming removed 4 bases from V and 2 bases from J, with 12 bases in between.

This clone was detected only once. This sequence joins TRBV21-1 and TRBJ2-5; TRBD1 is the table's D call, not checked against the DNA. TRBV21-1 is noted as a pseudogene. The CDR3 loop spans 14 amino acids. CDR3 nucleotide sequence: TGTGCCAGCAGCACTGGACAGACCAAAGAGACCCAGTACTTC. Translated, it gives CASSTGQTKETQYF.

This clone was counted once. The junction differs from germline at one of its ends, possibly a read error. V usage is TRBV6-1 and J usage is TRBJ2-1; D remains unclear. Germline CDR1 reads MNHNS; CDR2 reads SASEGT. This CDR3 comprises 14 residues. Here the CDR3 reads CASREGWSVGEQFF. In nucleotides, the CDR3 is TGTGCCAGCAGGGAAGGATGGTCGGTGGGTGAGCAGTTCTTC.

This chain connects TRBV7-9 to TRBJ2-3; the D is unclear. This CDR3 spans 13 amino acids. The germline CDR1 and CDR2 sequences are SEHNR and FQNEAQ (reference sequence). The V end lost 5 bases, the J end lost 8 bases, and 14 bases lay between the germline ends. The CDR3 sequence: CASSPPEAATQYF. CDR3 DNA: TGTGCCAGCAGCCCTCCCGAGGCAGCTACGCAGTATTTT.

V is TRBV11-2 and J is TRBJ1-2; tentatively, D is TRBD1 (6 bases). Germline V gene data show CDR1 as SGHAT and CDR2 as FQNNGV. V gave up 0 bases and J gave up 4 bases, with 9 bases separating them. This CDR3 spans 14 amino acids. The CDR3, as DNA: TGTGCCAGCAGCTTAGAATCGACAGGCTATGGCTACACCTTC. The encoded protein is CASSLESTGYGYTF.